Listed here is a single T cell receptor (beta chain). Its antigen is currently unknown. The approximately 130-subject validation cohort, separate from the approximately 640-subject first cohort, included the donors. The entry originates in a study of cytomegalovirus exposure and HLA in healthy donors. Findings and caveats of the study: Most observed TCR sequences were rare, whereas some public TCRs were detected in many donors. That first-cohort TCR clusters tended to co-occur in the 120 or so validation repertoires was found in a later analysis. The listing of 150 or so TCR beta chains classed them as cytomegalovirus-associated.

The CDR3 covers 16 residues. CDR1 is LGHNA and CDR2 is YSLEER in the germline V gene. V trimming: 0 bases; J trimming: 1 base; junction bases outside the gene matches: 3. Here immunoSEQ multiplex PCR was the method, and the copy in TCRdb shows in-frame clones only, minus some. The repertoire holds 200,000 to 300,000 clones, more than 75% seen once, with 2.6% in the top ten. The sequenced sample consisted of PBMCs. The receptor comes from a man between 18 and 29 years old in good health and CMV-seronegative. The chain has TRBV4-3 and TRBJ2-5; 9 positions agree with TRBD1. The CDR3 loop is CASSQDGTGFQETQYF. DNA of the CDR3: TGCGCCAGCAGCCAAGACGGGACAGGGTTCCAAGAGACCCAGTACTTC.